This TCR beta chain appears in the sequencing data of a study of cytomegalovirus exposure and HLA in healthy donors. Study details: About 85 million unique TCRs from HLA-typed donors were held in an early release of data.

This clone was seen a handful of times. V was pared by 4 bases and J by 4 bases, with 17 bases between. This CDR3 comprises 15 residues. Germline V gives CDR1 SGHRS, CDR2 YFSETQ. The PCR used 60 Vbeta and 13 Jbeta primers. The table came from immunoSEQ multiplex PCR; TCRdb's copy has only in-frame clones and leaves some out. The sample holds around 100,000 clones, about four fifths seen once. The TCR comes from a man aged 25 to 40 in good health and CMV-seropositive. The V gene is TRBV5-1, the J gene TRBJ1-1, with D perhaps TRBD1 (5 bases). Sequencing was carried out using PBMCs. The CDR3 reads CASSRTPAVGTEAFF. The CDR3 DNA reads as TGCGCCAGCAGCAGGACACCCGCGGTTGGCACTGAAGCTTTCTTT.